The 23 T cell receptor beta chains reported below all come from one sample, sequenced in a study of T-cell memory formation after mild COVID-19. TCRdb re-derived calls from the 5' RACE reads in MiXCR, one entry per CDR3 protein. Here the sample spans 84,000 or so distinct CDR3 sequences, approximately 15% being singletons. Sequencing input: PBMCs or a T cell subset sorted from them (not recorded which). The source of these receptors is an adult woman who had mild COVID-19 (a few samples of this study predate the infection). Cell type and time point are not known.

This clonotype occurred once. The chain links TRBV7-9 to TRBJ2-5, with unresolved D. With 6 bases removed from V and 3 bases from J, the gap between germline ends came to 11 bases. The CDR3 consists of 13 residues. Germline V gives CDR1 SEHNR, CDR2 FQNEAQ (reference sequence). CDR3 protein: CASSSDKKETQYF. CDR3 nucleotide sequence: TGTGCCAGCAGTTCCGACAAAAAAGAGACCCAGTACTTC.

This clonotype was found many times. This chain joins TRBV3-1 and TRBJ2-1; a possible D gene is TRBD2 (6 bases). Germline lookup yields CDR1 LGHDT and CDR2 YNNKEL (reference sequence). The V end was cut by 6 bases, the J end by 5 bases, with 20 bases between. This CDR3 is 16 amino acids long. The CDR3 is CASRRTSILGDNEQFF. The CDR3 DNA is TGTGCCAGCAGGAGAACTAGCATCTTGGGGGACAATGAGCAGTTCTTC.

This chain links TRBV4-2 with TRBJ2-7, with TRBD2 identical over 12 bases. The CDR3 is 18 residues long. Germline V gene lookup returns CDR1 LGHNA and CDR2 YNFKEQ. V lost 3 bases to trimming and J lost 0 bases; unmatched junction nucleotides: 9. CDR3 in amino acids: CASSQGASGRGSSYEQYF. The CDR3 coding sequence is TGTGCCAGCAGCCAGGGCGCTAGCGGGAGGGGGAGCTCCTACGAGCAGTACTTC.

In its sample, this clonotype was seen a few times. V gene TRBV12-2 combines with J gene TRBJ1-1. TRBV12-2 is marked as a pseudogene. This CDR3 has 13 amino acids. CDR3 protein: CASRPREGYEAFF. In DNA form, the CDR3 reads TGTGCAAGTCGCCCCCGGGAGGGTTATGAAGCTTTCTTT.

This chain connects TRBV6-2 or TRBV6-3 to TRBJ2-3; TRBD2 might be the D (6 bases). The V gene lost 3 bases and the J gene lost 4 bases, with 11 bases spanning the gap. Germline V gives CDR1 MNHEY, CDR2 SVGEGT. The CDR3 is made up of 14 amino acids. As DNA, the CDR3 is TGTGCCAGCAGTTATGGGGGGAACTCAGATACGCAGTATTTT. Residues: CASSYGGNSDTQYF.

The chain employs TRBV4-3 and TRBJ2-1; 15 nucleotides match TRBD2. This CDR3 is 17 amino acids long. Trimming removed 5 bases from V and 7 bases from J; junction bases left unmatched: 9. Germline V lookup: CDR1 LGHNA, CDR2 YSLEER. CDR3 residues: CASSFGTSGGRENEQFF. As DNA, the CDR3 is TGCGCCAGCAGCTTCGGGACTAGCGGGGGGAGGGAGAATGAGCAGTTCTTC.

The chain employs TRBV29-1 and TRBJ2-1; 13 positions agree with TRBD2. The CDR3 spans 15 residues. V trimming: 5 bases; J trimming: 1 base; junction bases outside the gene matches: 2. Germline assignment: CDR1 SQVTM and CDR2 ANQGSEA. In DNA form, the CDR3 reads TGCAGCGTTAGACTAGCGGGAGGTTCCTACAATGAGCAGTTCTTC. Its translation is CSVRLAGGSYNEQFF.

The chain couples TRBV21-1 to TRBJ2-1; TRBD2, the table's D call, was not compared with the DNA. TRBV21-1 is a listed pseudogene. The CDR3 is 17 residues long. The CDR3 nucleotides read TGTGCCAGCAGCAAAGAAGAAAGCGGGAGGACAAACAATGAGCAGTTCTTC. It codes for CASSKEESGRTNNEQFF.

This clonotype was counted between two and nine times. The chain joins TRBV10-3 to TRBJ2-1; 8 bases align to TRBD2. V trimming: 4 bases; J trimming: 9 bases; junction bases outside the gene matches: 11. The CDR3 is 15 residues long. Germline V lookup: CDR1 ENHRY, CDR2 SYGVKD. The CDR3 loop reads CAISGDGLAYAEQFF. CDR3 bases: TGTGCCATCAGTGGAGACGGACTAGCTTATGCTGAGCAGTTCTTC.

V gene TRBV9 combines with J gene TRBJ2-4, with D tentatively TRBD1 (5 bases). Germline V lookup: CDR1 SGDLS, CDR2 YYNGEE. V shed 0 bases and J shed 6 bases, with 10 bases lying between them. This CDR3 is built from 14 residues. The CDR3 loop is CASSVAWQGNIQYF. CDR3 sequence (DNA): TGTGCCAGCAGCGTAGCTTGGCAGGGAAACATTCAGTACTTC.

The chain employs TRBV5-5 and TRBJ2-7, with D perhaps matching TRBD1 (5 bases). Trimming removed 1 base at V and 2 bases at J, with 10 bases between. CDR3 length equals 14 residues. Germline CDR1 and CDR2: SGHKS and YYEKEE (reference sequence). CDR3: CASSLWQGTYEQYF. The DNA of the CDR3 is TGTGCCAGCAGCTTGTGGCAGGGAACCTACGAGCAGTACTTC.

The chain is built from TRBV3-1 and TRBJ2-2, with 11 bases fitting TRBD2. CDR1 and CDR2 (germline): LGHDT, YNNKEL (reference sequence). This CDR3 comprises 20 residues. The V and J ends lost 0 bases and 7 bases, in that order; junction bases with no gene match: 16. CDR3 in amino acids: CASSQDWGLAALRRGGELFF. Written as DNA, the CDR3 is TGTGCCAGCAGCCAAGATTGGGGACTAGCGGCCCTGCGGCGCGGCGGGGAGCTGTTTTTT.

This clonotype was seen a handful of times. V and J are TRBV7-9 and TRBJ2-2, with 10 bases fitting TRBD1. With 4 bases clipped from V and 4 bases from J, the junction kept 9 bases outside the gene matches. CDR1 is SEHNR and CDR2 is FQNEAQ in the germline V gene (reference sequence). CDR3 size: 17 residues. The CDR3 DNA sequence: TGTGCCAGCAGCTCAGAAGACAGGGGGCAGACCACCGGGGAGCTGTTTTTT. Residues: CASSSEDRGQTTGELFF.

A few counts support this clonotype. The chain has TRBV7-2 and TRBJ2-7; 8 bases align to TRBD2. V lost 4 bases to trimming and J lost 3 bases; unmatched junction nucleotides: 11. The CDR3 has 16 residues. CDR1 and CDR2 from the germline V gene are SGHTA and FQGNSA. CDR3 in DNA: TGTGCCAGCAGCTGGAACGGACTAGCCGTAGACTACGAGCAGTACTTC. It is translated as CASSWNGLAVDYEQYF.

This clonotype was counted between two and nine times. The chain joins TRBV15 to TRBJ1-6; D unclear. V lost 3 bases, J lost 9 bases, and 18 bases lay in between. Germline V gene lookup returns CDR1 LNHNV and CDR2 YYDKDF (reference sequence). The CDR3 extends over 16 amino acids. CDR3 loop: CATSRTDMAGSSPLHF. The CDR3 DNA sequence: TGTGCCACCAGCAGGACCGATATGGCGGGGAGTTCACCCCTCCACTTT.

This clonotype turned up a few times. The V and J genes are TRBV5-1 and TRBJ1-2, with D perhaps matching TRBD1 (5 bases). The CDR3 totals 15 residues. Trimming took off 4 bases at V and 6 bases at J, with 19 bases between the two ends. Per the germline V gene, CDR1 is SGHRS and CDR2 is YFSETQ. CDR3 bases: TGCGCCAGCAGCCCTGCCTCGTGGGGCGGGAATGGCTACACCTTC. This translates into CASSPASWGGNGYTF. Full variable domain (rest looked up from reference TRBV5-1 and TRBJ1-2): KAGVTQTPRYLIKTRGQQVTLSCSPISGHRSVSWYQQTPGQGLQFLFEYFSETQRNKGNFPGRFSGRQFSNSRSEMNVSTLELGDSALYLCASSPASWGGNGYTFGSGTRLTVV.

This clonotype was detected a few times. The CDR3 DNA follows: TGTGCCAGCAGCCAACAGATAGCGGGAGTTTGGGACAATGAGCAGTTCTTC. Amino acids: CASSQQIAGVWDNEQFF. V usage is TRBV4-2 and J usage is TRBJ2-1; 9 bases agree with TRBD2. CDR1 and CDR2 (germline): LGHNA, YNFKEQ. The CDR3 loop spans 17 amino acids. The ends lost 2 bases at V and 5 bases at J; junction bases unmatched: 10.

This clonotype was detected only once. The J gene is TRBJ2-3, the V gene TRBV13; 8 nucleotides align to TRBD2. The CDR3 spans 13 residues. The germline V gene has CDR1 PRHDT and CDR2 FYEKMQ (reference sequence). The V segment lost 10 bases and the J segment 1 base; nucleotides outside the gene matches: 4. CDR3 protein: CAIPGGGTDTQYF. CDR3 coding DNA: TGTGCCATCCCGGGGGGGGGCACAGATACGCAGTATTTT.

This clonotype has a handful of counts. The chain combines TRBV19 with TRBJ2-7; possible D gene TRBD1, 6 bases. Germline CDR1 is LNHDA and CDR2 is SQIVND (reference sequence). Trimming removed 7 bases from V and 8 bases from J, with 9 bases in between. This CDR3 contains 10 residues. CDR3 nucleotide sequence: TGTGCCAGTACCACAGGGAAGCAGTACTTC. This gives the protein CASTTGKQYF.

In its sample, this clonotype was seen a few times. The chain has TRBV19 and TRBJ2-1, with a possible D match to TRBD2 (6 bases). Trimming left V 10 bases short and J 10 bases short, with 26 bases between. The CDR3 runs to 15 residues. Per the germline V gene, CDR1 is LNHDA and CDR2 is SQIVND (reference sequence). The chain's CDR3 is CATSDRGGTLSEQFF. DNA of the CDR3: TGTGCCACCTCCGATCGTGGCGGGACCCTCAGCGAGCAGTTCTTC.

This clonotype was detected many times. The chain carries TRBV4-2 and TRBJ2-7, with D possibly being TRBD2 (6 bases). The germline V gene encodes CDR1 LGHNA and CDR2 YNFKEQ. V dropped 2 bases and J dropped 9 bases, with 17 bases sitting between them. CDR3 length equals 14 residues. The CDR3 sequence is CASSQQASAHRQYF. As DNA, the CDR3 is TGTGCCAGCAGCCAACAGGCTAGCGCTCACAGGCAGTACTTC.

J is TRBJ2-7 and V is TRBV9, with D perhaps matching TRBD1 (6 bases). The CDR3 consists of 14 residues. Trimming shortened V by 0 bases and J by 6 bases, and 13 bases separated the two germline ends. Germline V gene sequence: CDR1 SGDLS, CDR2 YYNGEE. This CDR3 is CASSVASTGSEQYF. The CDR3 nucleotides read TGTGCCAGCAGCGTAGCCTCGACAGGAAGCGAGCAGTACTTC.

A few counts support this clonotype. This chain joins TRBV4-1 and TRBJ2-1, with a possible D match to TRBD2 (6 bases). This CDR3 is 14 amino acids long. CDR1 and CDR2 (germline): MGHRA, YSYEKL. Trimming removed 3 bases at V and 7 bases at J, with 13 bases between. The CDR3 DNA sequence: TGCGCCAGCAGCCATCCCGGGACTCGGAATGAGCAGTTCTTC. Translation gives CASSHPGTRNEQFF.